The rows below give T cell receptor beta chains drawn from one sample of a study of blood T cell repertoires in COVID-19. The method was immunoSEQ multiplex PCR; TCRdb's version includes in-frame clones alone and lacks a portion of them. The table records 450,000 or so clones, 70% to 90% of them present only once. What was sequenced was peripheral blood. The receptors originated from a woman aged 40 to 49 with COVID-19, enrolled during active disease. The CDR3 runs from the conserved cysteine through the conserved F or W. A D gene is named only where the DNA matches it firmly. Only some rows state a clone size, as once, few, many or a class for expanded clones.

V gene,J gene,D gene,clone size,CDR3 protein,CDR3 DNA
TRBV20-1,TRBJ2-1,TRBD2,-,CSASSLAGGSSYEQFF,TGCAGTGCTAGTTCCCTAGCGGGGGGCTCGTCTTATGAGCAGTTCTTC
TRBV12-3/TRBV12-4,TRBJ1-1,TRBD1,-,CASSRTGRAFF,TGTGCCAGCAGTAGGACAGGGCGGGCTTTCTTT
TRBV19,TRBJ2-3,-,-,CASSRLGTGSGGDTQYF,TGTGCCAGTAGCAGACTGGGCACAGGGAGTGGTGGAGATACGCAGTATTTT
TRBV5-1,TRBJ1-1,TRBD1,once,CASSGGTGSEAFF,TGCGCCAGCAGCGGGGGGACAGGGTCTGAAGCTTTCTTT
TRBV5-1,TRBJ2-7,-,-,CASSSPQGRFSYEQYF,TGCGCCAGCAGCTCTCCCCAGGGCCGGTTCTCCTACGAGCAGTACTTC
TRBV30,TRBJ2-7,TRBD1,-,CACGQGANYEQYF,TGTGCCTGCGGACAGGGGGCTAATTACGAGCAGTACTTC
TRBV5-1,TRBJ1-1,-,-,CASSSNIQKNTEAFF,TGCGCCAGCAGCTCGAATATACAGAAGAACACTGAAGCTTTCTTT
TRBV30,TRBJ2-3,-,-,CAWSPSGVDTQYF,TGTGCCTGGAGTCCCTCGGGGGTAGATACGCAGTATTTT
TRBV28,TRBJ1-2,-,-,CASSLVFGFYTF,TGTGCCAGCAGTTTAGTGTTCGGGTTCTACACCTTC
TRBV12-5,TRBJ2-1,TRBD2,-,CASGLVEAGVPNEQFF,TGTGCTAGTGGTTTGGTGGAAGCGGGGGTGCCTAATGAGCAGTTCTTC
TRBV6-5,TRBJ1-1,-,-,CASSYLGPPEAFF,TGTGCCAGCAGTTACCTGGGGCCCCCTGAAGCTTTCTTT
TRBV12-3/TRBV12-4,TRBJ1-1,-,-,CASSLYGNTEAFF,TGTGCCAGCAGTTTATACGGGAACACTGAAGCTTTCTTT
TRBV28,TRBJ1-2,-,-,CASSSGGKAGSDYGYTF,TGTGCCAGCAGTTCCGGGGGGAAGGCAGGGAGCGACTATGGCTACACCTTC
TRBV5-4,TRBJ1-6,TRBD1,few,CASSFRTGPSSYNSPLHF,TGTGCCAGCAGCTTTCGGACAGGGCCGAGCTCCTATAATTCACCCCTCCACTTT
TRBV5-6,TRBJ1-1,-,-,CASSSRLQLAFF,TGTGCCAGCAGCTCCCGACTGCAGTTGGCTTTCTTT
TRBV5-1,TRBJ2-5,TRBD2,-,CASSPRSVAGGETQYF,TGCGCCAGCAGCCCACGTTCGGTAGCGGGGGGGGAGACCCAGTACTTC
TRBV29-1,TRBJ1-1,-,-,CSVPQPLSTEAFF,TGCAGCGTTCCACAGCCCTTGAGCACTGAAGCTTTCTTT
TRBV2,TRBJ1-2,-,-,CASSVKEQGGYTF,TGTGCCAGCAGCGTTAAAGAGCAGGGTGGCTACACCTTC
TRBV27,TRBJ1-2,-,-,CASSDSTASYGYTF,TGTGCCAGCAGTGATTCGACAGCAAGCTATGGCTACACCTTC
TRBV6-2/TRBV6-3,TRBJ1-2,-,-,CASSAGFNYGYTF,TGTGCCAGCAGTGCGGGATTTAACTATGGCTACACCTTC
TRBV2,TRBJ1-4,TRBD1,-,CASSGGQGRVSKLFF,TGTGCCAGCAGTGGAGGACAGGGGAGGGTGTCAAAACTGTTTTTT
TRBV7-2,TRBJ2-7,TRBD2,once,CASSRRGGLATQYEQYF,TGTGCCAGCAGCCGTAGGGGGGGACTAGCGACCCAATACGAGCAGTACTTC
TRBV29-1,TRBJ2-3,TRBD2,-,CSVGTSGSGGDTQYF,TGCAGCGTCGGGACTAGCGGGAGCGGGGGAGATACGCAGTATTTT
TRBV9,TRBJ1-1,TRBD1,-,CASSVASAQGAGSTEAFF,TGTGCCAGCAGCGTAGCTTCGGCCCAGGGGGCAGGTAGCACTGAAGCTTTCTTT
TRBV9,TRBJ2-1,TRBD1,once,CASSTSQGQGEQFF,TGTGCCAGCAGCACATCTCAGGGACAGGGTGAGCAGTTCTTC
TRBV27,TRBJ2-7,TRBD2,-,CASSFREEGYEQYF,TGTGCCAGCAGTTTCCGGGAGGAGGGATACGAGCAGTACTTC
TRBV7-9,TRBJ2-2,-,-,CASSPQGTGELFF,TGTGCCAGCAGCCCTCAGGGTACCGGGGAGCTGTTTTTT
TRBV4-3,TRBJ2-3,TRBD2,-,CASSQYGLAGVADTQYF,TGCGCCAGCAGCCAGTATGGACTAGCGGGAGTCGCAGATACGCAGTATTTT
TRBV11-2,TRBJ2-2,-,-,CASPGAERNTGELFF,TGTGCCAGCCCCGGCGCGGAGAGGAACACCGGGGAGCTGTTTTTT
TRBV20-1,TRBJ1-2,TRBD1,few,CSASRGEDYTF,TGCAGTGCTAGCAGGGGGGAAGACTACACCTTC
TRBV9,TRBJ1-6,-,-,CASREDSGLGSPLHF,TGTGCCAGCAGAGAAGACTCAGGGTTAGGTTCACCCCTCCACTTT
TRBV18,TRBJ1-3,TRBD1,-,CASSSLPGQGGNTIYF,TGTGCCAGCTCATCCTTGCCGGGACAGGGTGGAAACACCATATATTTT
TRBV6-1,TRBJ2-7,TRBD1,-,CASSDTGVNREQYF,TGTGCCAGCAGTGATACAGGGGTTAATAGGGAGCAGTACTTC
TRBV27,TRBJ1-1,-,-,CASSLGFGQNTEAFF,TGTGCCAGCAGTTTAGGATTTGGACAGAACACTGAAGCTTTCTTT
TRBV4-1,TRBJ2-7,-,-,CASSPYEGSDEQYF,TGCGCCAGCAGCCCCTATGAAGGGAGTGACGAGCAGTACTTC
TRBV9,TRBJ2-7,TRBD2,-,CASSVSGGAWEQYF,TGTGCCAGCAGCGTTAGCGGGGGGGCTTGGGAGCAGTACTTC
TRBV7-9,TRBJ2-5,-,-,CASRSPGHKQSIQETQYF,TGTGCCAGCAGGTCGCCGGGACACAAGCAAAGCATACAAGAGACCCAGTACTTC
TRBV5-1,TRBJ2-1,TRBD2,-,CASSAGGSNYNEQFF,TGCGCCAGCAGCGCGGGAGGGAGCAACTACAATGAGCAGTTCTTC
TRBV6-5,TRBJ2-1,TRBD1,-,CASTVQGWGHNEQFF,TGTGCCAGCACCGTACAGGGGTGGGGGCACAATGAGCAGTTCTTC
TRBV28,TRBJ1-2,TRBD1,once,CASGAGGARGGYTF,TGTGCCAGCGGAGCAGGGGGCGCGAGAGGTGGCTACACCTTC
TRBV7-2,TRBJ2-7,TRBD1,-,CASSLGTGGSYEQYF,TGTGCCAGCAGCTTAGGGACAGGGGGCTCCTACGAGCAGTACTTC
TRBV7-2,TRBJ2-7,-,-,CASHPPGLSYEQYF,TGTGCCAGCCACCCCCCAGGGCTGTCCTACGAGCAGTACTTC
TRBV19,TRBJ1-1,TRBD1,-,CASSRGQGYEAFF,TGTGCCAGTAGTAGGGGACAGGGTTATGAAGCTTTCTTT
TRBV28,TRBJ1-5,-,once,CASSPARSQHF,TGTGCCAGCAGTCCCGCCCGATCACAACATTTT
TRBV5-1,TRBJ2-3,TRBD2,-,CASSSGLDPDTQYF,TGCGCCAGCAGCTCCGGACTAGATCCAGATACGCAGTATTTT
TRBV2,TRBJ2-2,-,-,CASSGELTGELFF,TGTGCCAGCAGTGGAGAGCTCACCGGGGAGCTGTTTTTT